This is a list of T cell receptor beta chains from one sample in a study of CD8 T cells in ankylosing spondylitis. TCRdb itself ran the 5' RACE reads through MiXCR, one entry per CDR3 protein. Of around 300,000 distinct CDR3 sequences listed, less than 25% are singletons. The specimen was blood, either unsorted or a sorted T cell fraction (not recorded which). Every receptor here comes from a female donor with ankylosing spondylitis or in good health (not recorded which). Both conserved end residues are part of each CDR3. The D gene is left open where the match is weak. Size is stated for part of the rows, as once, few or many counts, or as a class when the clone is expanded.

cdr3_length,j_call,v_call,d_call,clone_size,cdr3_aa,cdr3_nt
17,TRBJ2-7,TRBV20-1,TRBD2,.,CSAWKTAGTRTSYEQYF,TGCAGTGCTTGGAAAACGGCCGGGACTAGGACCTCCTACGAGCAGTACTTC
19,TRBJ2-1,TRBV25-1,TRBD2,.,CASSDPRETSGRFHNEQFF,TGTGCCAGCAGTGACCCTCGAGAGACTAGCGGGAGGTTTCACAATGAGCAGTTCTTC
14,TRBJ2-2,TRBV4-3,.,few,CASSQDWAGGELFF,TGCGCCAGCAGCCAAGATTGGGCGGGCGGGGAGCTGTTTTTT
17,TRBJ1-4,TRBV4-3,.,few,CASSQDSGAGLNEKLFF,TGCGCCAGCAGCCAAGATAGCGGGGCAGGATTGAATGAAAAACTGTTTTTT
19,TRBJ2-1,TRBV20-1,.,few,CSAERAGAYSGKHGNEQFF,TGCAGTGCTGAAAGGGCGGGGGCTTATAGCGGAAAGCACGGCAATGAGCAGTTCTTC
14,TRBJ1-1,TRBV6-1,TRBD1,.,CASRKDREVTEAFF,TGTGCCAGCCGCAAGGACAGGGAGGTCACTGAAGCTTTCTTT
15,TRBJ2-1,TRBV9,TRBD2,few,CASSVLAGVRNEQFF,TGTGCCAGCAGCGTCCTAGCGGGAGTAAGAAATGAGCAGTTCTTC
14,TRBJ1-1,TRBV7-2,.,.,CASSFRGAPPEAFF,TGTGCCAGCAGCTTCCGGGGGGCGCCCCCTGAAGCTTTCTTT
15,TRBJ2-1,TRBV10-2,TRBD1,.,CASSESGQGPNEQFF,TGCGCCAGCAGTGAGTCGGGACAGGGCCCCAATGAGCAGTTCTTC
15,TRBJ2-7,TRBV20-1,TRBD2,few,CSARDLAGRAYEQYF,TGCAGTGCTAGAGATCTAGCGGGACGGGCCTACGAGCAGTACTTC
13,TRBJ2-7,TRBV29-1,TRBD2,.,CSVEIAGVGEQYF,TGCAGCGTTGAAATAGCGGGAGTGGGCGAGCAGTACTTC
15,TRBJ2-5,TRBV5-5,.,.,CASTPPPIAIETQYF,TGTGCCAGCACCCCGCCCCCTATAGCGATAGAGACCCAGTACTTC
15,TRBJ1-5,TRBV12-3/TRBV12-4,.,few,CASSLELDSNQPQHF,TGTGCCAGCAGTTTGGAGTTAGATAGCAATCAGCCCCAGCATTTT
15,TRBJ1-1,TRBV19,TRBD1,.,CASSIGQGAYTEAFF,TGTGCCAGTAGTATAGGCCAGGGGGCCTACACTGAAGCTTTCTTT
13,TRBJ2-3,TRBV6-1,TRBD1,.,CASSQGAGDTQYF,TGTGCCAGCAGTCAGGGGGCTGGAGATACGCAGTATTTT
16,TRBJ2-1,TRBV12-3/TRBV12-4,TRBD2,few,CASSQRLAGSYNEQFF,TGTGCCAGCAGCCAAAGACTAGCGGGCTCCTACAATGAGCAGTTCTTC
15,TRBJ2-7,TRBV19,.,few,CASSLRDSLSHEQYF,TGTGCCAGTAGTCTTCGGGACTCCCTGAGCCACGAGCAGTACTTC
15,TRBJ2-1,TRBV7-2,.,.,CASSLDADSYNEQFF,TGTGCCAGCAGCTTAGACGCGGACTCCTACAATGAGCAGTTCTTC
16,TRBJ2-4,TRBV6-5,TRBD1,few,CASSSLGQGTKNIQYF,TGTGCCAGCAGTTCCCTCGGACAGGGGACCAAAAACATTCAGTACTTC
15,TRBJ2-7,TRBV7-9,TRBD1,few,CASSFIGQGGYEQYF,TGTGCCAGCAGCTTTATCGGACAGGGGGGATACGAGCAGTACTTC
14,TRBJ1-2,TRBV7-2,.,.,CASSLATSTYGYTF,TGTGCCAGCAGCTTGGCGACCTCAACCTATGGCTACACCTTC
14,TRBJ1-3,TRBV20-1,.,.,CSAGQFPSGNTIYF,TGCAGTGCCGGACAGTTCCCTTCTGGAAACACCATATATTTT
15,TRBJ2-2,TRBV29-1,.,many,CSVLLGETNTGELFF,TGCAGCGTCCTGCTCGGGGAAACGAACACCGGGGAGCTGTTTTTT
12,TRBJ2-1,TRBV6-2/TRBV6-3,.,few,CASSTRGNEQFF,TGTGCCAGCAGTACTAGGGGCAATGAGCAGTTCTTC
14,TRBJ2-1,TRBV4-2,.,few,CASSQQTGYNEQFF,TGTGCCAGCAGCCAGCAGACAGGATACAATGAGCAGTTCTTC
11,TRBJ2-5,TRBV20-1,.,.,CSVNFQETQYF,TGCAGTGTAAATTTTCAAGAGACCCAGTACTTC
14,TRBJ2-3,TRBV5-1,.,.,CATQLDPSTDTQYF,TGCGCCACCCAACTCGACCCGAGCACAGATACGCAGTATTTT
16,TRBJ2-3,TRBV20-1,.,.,CSARSVGIRFTDTQYF,TGCAGTGCTAGAAGTGTGGGAATAAGATTCACAGATACGCAGTATTTT
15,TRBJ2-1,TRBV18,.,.,CASSPPVAAYNEQFF,TGTGCCAGCTCACCACCGGTAGCGGCCTACAATGAGCAGTTCTTC
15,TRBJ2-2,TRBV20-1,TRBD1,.,CSASRTGLDTGELFF,TGCAGTGCTTCCCGGACAGGTCTGGACACCGGGGAGCTGTTTTTT
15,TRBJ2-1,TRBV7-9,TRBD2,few,CASSLSGKSYNEQFF,TGTGCCAGCAGCTTAAGCGGGAAGTCCTACAATGAGCAGTTCTTC
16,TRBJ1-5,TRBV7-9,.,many,CASSFSGRGSNQPQHF,TGTGCCAGCAGCTTTTCCGGCAGGGGCAGCAATCAGCCCCAGCATTTT
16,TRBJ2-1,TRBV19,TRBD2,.,CASRTSGIHSYNEQFF,TGTGCCAGTAGGACTAGCGGGATCCACTCCTACAATGAGCAGTTCTTC
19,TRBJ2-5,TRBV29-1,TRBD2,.,CSVGGRVTSGSPHQETQYF,TGCAGCGTCGGGGGTAGGGTGACTAGCGGGAGCCCCCACCAAGAGACCCAGTACTTC
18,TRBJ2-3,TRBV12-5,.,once,CASGSRMPLGTQQDTQYF,TGTGCTAGTGGCTCTCGGATGCCGCTCGGGACCCAACAAGATACGCAGTATTTT
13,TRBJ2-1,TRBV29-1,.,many,CSVEDLMFNEQFF,TGCAGCGTTGAAGACCTCATGTTCAATGAGCAGTTCTTC
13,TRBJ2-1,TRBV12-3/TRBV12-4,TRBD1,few,CASSHRQGNEQFF,TGTGCCAGCAGTCACCGACAGGGCAATGAGCAGTTCTTC
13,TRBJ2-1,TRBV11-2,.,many,CASSPERYNEQFF,TGTGCCAGCAGCCCGGAGCGGTACAATGAGCAGTTCTTC
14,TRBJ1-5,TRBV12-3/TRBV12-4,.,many,CASSFTSKNQPQHF,TGTGCCAGCAGTTTTACAAGCAAGAATCAGCCCCAGCATTTT
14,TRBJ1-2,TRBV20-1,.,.,CSASAGRGRYGYTF,TGCAGTGCTAGCGCAGGTCGGGGACGCTATGGCTACACCTTC
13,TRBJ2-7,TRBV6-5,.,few,CASSHQGGYEQYF,TGTGCCAGCAGTCACCAGGGCGGATACGAGCAGTACTTC
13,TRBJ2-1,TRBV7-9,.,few,CASSPAAWSEQFF,TGTGCCAGCAGCCCGGCGGCGTGGTCTGAGCAGTTCTTC
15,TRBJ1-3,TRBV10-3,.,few,CAISGSSSSGNTIYF,TGTGCCATCAGTGGCTCATCGAGCTCTGGAAACACCATATATTTT
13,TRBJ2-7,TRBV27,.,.,CASRGAGSYEQYF,TGTGCCAGCCGGGGGGCGGGTTCCTACGAGCAGTACTTC
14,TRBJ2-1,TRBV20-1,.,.,CSARTHLGYNEQFF,TGCAGTGCTAGGACCCACTTAGGGTACAATGAGCAGTTCTTC
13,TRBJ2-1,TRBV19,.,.,CASSITRFNEQFF,TGTGCCAGTAGTATAACCAGGTTCAATGAGCAGTTCTTC
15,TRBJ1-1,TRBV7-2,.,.,CASSYTEGLVGEAFF,TGTGCCAGCAGCTACACGGAGGGCCTGGTGGGAGAAGCTTTCTTT
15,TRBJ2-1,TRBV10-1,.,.,CASSAARYRYNEQFF,TGCGCCAGCAGTGCGGCCAGGTACCGCTACAATGAGCAGTTCTTC
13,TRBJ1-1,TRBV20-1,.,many,CSASRDMWTEAFF,TGCAGTGCTAGCAGGGACATGTGGACTGAAGCTTTCTTT
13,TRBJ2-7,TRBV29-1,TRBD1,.,CSVDGPGGDEQYF,TGCAGCGTTGACGGGCCAGGGGGCGACGAGCAGTACTTC
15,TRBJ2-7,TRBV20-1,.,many,CSARAQYPLPYEQYF,TGCAGTGCTAGAGCCCAGTACCCTTTGCCCTACGAGCAGTACTTC
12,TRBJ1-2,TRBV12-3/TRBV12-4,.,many,CASRAGSSGYTF,TGTGCCAGCAGAGCCGGGTCTAGTGGCTACACCTTC
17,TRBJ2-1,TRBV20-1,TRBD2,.,CSAKRGGVGTSVYEQFF,TGCAGTGCTAAAAGAGGAGGGGTCGGGACTAGCGTTTATGAGCAGTTCTTC
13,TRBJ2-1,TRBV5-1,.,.,CASSSRDSGEQFF,TGCGCCAGCAGCTCCCGGGACTCTGGTGAGCAGTTCTTC